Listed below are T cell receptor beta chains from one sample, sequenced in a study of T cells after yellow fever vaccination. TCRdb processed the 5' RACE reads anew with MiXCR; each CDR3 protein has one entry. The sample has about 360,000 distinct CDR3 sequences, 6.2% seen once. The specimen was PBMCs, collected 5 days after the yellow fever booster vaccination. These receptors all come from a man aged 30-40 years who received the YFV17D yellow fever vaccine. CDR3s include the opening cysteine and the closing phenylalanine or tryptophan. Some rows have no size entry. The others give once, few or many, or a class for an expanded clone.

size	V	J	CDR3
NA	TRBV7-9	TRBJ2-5	CASSFFGGQETQYF
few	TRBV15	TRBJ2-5	CATSPRGEGWETQYF
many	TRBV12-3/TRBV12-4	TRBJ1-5	CASSPTGGWGNQPQHF
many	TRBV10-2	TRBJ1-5	CASCPDIWNQPQHF
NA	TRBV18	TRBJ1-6	CASSPPFRGGSPLHF
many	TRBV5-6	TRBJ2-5	CASSLHRVRPGETQYF
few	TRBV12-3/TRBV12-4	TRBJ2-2	CASRNDSYTGELFF
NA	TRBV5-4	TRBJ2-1	CASSRGSGSATYNEQFF
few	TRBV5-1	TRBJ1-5	CASSPGLSNQPQHF
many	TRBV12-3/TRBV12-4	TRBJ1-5	CASRQVNSNQPQHF
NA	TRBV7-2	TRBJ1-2	CASSLSTTGLYGYTF
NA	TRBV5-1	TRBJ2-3	CASNEGAGDTQYF
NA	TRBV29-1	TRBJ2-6	CSAVDRIISGANVLTF
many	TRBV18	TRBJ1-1	CASSLDRGSTEAFF
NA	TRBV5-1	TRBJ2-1	CASNLAASYNEQFF
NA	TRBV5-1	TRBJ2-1	CASSLDAGGLNEQFF
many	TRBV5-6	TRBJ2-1	CASSAYNEQFF
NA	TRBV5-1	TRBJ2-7	CASRPTSGSHYEQYF
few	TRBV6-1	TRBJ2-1	CASRGLAGGGAYNEQFF
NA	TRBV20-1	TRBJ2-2	CCARAAVGAGGGELFF
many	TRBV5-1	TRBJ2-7	CASMELAGDEQYF
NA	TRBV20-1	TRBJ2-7	CSAKILEQYF
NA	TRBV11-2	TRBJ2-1	CASSLVASGRSSYNEQFF
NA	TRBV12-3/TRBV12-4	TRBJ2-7	CASSRLGLAGAEQYF
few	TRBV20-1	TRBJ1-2	CSASRGNSWEGYTF
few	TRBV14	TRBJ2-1	CASSRKAWAGSLNEQFF
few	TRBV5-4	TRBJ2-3	CASSEQIITDTQYF
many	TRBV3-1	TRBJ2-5	CASSQGLPASQETQYF
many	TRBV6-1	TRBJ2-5	CASTRTGLPQETQYF